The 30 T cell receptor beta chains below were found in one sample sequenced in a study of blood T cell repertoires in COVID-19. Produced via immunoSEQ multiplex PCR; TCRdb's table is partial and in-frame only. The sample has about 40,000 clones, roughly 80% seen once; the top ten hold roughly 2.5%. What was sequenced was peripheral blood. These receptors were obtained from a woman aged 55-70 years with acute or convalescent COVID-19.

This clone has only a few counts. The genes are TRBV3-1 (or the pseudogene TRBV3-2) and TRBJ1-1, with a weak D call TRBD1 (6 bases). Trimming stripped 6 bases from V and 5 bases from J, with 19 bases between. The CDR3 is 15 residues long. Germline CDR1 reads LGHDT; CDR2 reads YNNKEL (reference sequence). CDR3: CASSFVRGGKTEAFF. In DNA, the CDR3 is TGTGCCAGCAGTTTCGTCAGGGGAGGGAAAACTGAAGCTTTCTTT.

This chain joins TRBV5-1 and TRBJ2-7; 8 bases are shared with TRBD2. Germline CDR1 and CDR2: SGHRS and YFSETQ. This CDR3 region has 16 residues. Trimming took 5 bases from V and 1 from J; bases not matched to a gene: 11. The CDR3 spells CASRGGGLASSYEQYF. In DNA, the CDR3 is TGCGCCAGCAGGGGGGGAGGACTAGCTTCTTCCTACGAGCAGTACTTC. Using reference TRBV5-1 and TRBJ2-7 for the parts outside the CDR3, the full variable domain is KAGVTQTPRYLIKTRGQQVTLSCSPISGHRSVSWYQQTPGQGLQFLFEYFSETQRNKGNFPGRFSGRQFSNSRSEMNVSTLELGDSALYLCASRGGGLASSYEQYFGPGTRLTVT.

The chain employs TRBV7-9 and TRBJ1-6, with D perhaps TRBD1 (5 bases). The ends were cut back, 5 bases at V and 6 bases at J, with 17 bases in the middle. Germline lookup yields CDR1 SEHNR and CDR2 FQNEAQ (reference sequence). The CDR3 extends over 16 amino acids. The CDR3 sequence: CASSNTPGLRNSPLHF. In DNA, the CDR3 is TGTGCCAGCAGCAATACCCCGGGACTGCGTAATTCACCCCTCCACTTT.

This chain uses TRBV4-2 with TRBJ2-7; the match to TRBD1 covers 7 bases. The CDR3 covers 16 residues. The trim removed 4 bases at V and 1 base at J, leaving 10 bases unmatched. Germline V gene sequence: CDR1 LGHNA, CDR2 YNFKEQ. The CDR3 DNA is TGTGCCAGCAGCCGAGTGTCTACAGGGGCGTCCTACGAGCAGTACTTC. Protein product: CASSRVSTGASYEQYF.

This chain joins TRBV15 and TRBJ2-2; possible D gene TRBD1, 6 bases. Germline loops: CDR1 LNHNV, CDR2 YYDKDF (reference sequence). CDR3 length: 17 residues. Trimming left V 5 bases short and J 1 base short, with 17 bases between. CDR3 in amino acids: CATSPDADRLNTGELFF. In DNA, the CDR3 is TGTGCCACCAGCCCTGACGCCGACAGGCTGAACACCGGGGAGCTGTTTTTT.

The CDR3 sequence: CATSSGQVSTEAFF. In nucleotides, the CDR3 is TGTGCCACCAGCAGTGGACAGGTCAGCACTGAAGCTTTCTTT. V and J are TRBV15 and TRBJ1-1; 7 bases fit TRBD1. CDR3 length: 14 amino acids. V was clipped by 3 bases and J by 4 bases; unmatched bases: 5. CDR1 and CDR2 (germline): LNHNV, YYDKDF (reference sequence).

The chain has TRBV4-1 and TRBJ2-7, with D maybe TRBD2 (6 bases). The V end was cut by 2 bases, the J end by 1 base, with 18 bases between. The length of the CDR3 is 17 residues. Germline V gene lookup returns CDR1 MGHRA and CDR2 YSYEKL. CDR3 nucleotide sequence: TGCGCCAGCAGCCAATATTTAAACGGAGGGTCGTCCTACGAGCAGTACTTC. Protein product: CASSQYLNGGSSYEQYF.

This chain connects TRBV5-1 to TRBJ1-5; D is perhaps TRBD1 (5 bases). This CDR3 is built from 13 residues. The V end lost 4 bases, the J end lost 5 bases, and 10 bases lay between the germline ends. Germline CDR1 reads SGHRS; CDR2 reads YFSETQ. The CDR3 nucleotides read TGCGCCAGCAGCCAGGGAAGGGATCAGCCCCAGCATTTT. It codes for CASSQGRDQPQHF.

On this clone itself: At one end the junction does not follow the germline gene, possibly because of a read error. The CDR3 coding sequence is TGTGCTAGCAGCTTAGGGACTAGCGGGGGCACAGATACGCAGTATTTT. This sequence encodes CASSLGTSGGTDTQYF. V is TRBV7-7 and J is TRBJ2-3, with 13 positions matching TRBD2. CDR1 is SSHAT, CDR2 FNYEAQ, per germline (reference sequence). The CDR3 sequence is 16 residues long.

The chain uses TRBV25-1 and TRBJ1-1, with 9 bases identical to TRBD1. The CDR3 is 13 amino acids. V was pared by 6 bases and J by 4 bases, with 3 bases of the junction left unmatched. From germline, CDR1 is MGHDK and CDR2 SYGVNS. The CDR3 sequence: CASRQGAGTEAFF. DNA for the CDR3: TGTGCCAGCAGACAGGGGGCGGGCACTGAAGCTTTCTTT.

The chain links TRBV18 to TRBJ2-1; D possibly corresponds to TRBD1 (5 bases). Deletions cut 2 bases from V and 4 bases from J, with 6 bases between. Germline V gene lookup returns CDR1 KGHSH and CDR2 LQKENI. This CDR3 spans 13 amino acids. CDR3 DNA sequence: TGTGCCAGCTCACCAGACAGTTACAATGAGCAGTTCTTC. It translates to CASSPDSYNEQFF.

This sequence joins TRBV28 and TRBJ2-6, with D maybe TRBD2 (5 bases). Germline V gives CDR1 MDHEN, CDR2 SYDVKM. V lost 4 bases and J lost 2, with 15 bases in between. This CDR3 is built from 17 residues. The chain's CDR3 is CASSSYALGAGANVLTF. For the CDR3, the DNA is TGTGCCAGCAGTTCATATGCTCTCGGGGCTGGGGCCAACGTCCTGACTTTC.

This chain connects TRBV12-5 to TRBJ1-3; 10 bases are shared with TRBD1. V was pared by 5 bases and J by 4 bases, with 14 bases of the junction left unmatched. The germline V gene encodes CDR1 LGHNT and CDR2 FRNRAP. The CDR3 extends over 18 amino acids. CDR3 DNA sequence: TGTGCTAGTGGTCAGGGGACAGGGGCTTGGGGCGCCGGAAACACCATATATTTT. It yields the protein CASGQGTGAWGAGNTIYF.

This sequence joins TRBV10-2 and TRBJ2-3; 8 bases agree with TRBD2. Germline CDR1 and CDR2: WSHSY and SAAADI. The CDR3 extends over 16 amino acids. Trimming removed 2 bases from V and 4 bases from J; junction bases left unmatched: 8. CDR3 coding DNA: TGCGCCAGCAGTGAGACTAGCGGTAAAGGGGCAGATACGCAGTATTTT. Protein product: CASSETSGKGADTQYF.

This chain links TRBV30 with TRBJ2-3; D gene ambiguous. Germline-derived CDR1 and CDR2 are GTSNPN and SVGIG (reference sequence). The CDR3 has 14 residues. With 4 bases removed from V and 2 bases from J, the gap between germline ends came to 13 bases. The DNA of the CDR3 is TGTGCCTGGAACCACCTAAGCCACACAGATACGCAGTATTTT. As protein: CAWNHLSHTDTQYF. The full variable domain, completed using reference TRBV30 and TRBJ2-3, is SQTIHQWPATLVQPVGSPLSLECTVEGTSNPNLYWYRQAAGRGLQLLFYSVGIGQISSEVPQNLSASRPQDRQFILSSKKLLLSDSGFYLCAWNHLSHTDTQYFGPGTRLTVL.

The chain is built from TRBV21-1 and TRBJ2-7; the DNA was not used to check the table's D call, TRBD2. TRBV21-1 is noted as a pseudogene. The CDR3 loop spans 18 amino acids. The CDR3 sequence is CASSTGTSGRAFCYEQYF. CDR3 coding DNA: TGTGCCAGCAGCACCGGGACTAGCGGGAGGGCGTTTTGCTACGAGCAGTACTTC.

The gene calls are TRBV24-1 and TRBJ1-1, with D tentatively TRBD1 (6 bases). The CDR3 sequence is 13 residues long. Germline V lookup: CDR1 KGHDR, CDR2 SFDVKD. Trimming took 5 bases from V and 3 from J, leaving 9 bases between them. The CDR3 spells CATSGGGDTEAFF. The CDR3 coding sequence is TGTGCCACCAGTGGGGGGGGCGACACTGAAGCTTTCTTT.

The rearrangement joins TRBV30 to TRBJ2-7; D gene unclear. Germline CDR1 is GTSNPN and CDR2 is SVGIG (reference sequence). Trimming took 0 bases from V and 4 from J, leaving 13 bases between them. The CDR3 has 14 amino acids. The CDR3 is CAWSVLGQDYEQYF. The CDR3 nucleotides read TGTGCCTGGAGTGTACTTGGGCAGGATTACGAGCAGTACTTC. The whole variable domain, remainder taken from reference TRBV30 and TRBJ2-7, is SQTIHQWPATLVQPVGSPLSLECTVEGTSNPNLYWYRQAAGRGLQLLFYSVGIGQISSEVPQNLSASRPQDRQFILSSKKLLLSDSGFYLCAWSVLGQDYEQYFGPGTRLTVT.

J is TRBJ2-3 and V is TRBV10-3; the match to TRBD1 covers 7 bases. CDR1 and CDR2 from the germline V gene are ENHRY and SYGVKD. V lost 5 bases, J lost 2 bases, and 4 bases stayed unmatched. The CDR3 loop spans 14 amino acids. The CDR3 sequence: CAISRQGTTDTQYF. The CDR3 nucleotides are TGTGCCATCAGTCGACAGGGTACCACAGATACGCAGTATTTT.

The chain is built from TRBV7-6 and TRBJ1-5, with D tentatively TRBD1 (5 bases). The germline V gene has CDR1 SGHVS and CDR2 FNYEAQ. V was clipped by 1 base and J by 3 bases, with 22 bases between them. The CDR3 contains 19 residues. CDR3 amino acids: CASSLVSQGPPTPNQPQHF. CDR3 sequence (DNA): TGTGCCAGCAGCTTAGTTTCCCAGGGCCCTCCCACCCCCAATCAGCCCCAGCATTTT.

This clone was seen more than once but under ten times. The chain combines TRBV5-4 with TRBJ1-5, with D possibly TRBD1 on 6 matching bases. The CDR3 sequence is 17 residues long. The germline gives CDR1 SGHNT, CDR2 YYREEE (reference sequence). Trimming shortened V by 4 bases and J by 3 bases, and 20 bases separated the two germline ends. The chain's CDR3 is CASSPTRDRHPNQPQHF. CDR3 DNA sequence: TGTGCCAGCAGCCCTACAAGAGACAGGCACCCCAATCAGCCCCAGCATTTT. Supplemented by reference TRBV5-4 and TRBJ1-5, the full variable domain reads ETGVTQSPTHLIKTRGQQVTLRCSSQSGHNTVSWYQQALGQGPQFIFQYYREEENGRGNFPPRFSGLQFPNYSSELNVNALELDDSALYLCASSPTRDRHPNQPQHFGDGTRLSIL.

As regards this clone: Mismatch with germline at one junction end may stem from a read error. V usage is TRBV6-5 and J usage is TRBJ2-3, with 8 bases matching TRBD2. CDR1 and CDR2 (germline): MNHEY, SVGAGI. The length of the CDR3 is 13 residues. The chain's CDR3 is CAISSGGTDTQYF. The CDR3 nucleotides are TGTGCCATCAGTAGCGGGGGCACAGATACGCAGTATTTT.

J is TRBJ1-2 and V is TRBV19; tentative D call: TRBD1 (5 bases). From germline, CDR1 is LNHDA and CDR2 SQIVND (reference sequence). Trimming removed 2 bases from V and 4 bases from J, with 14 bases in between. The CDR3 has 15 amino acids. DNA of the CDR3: TGTGCCAGTAGTATATGGCAGGGCGGTATCTATGGCTACACCTTC. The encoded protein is CASSIWQGGIYGYTF.

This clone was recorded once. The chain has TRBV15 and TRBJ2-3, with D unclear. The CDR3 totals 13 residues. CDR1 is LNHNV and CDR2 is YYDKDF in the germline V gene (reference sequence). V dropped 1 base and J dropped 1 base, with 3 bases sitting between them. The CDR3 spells CATSRAGTDTQYF. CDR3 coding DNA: TGTGCCACCAGCAGAGCAGGCACAGATACGCAGTATTTT.

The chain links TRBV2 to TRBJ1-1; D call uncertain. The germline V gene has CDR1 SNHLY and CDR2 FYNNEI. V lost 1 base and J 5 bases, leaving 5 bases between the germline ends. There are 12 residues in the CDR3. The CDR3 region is CASSEGGTEAFF. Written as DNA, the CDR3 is TGTGCCAGCAGTGAAGGCGGGACTGAAGCTTTCTTT. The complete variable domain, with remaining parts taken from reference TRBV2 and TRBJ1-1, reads EPEVTQTPSHQVTQMGQEVILRCVPISNHLYFYWYRQILGQKVEFLVSFYNNEISEKSEIFDDQFSVERPDGSNFTLKIRSTKLEDSAMYFCASSEGGTEAFFGQGTRLTVV.

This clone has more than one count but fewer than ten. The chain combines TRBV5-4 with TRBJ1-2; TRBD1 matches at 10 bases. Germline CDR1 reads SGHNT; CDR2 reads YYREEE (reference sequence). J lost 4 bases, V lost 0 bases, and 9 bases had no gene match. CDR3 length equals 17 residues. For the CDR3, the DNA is TGTGCCAGCAGCTTGGTACCCCGGGACAGGGGAGCCTATGGCTACACCTTC. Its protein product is CASSLVPRDRGAYGYTF.

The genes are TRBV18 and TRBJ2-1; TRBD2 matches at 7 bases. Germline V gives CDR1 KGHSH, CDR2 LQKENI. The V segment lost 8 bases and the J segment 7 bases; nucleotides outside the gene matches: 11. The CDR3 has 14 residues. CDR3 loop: CASRSGNSPNEQFF. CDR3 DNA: TGTGCCAGCAGAAGCGGGAACTCTCCAAATGAGCAGTTCTTC.

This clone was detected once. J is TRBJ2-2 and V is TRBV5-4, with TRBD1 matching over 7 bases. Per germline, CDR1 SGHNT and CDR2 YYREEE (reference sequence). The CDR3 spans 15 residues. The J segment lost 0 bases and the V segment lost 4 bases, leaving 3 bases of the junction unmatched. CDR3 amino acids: CASSPGQSNTGELFF. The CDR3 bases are TGTGCCAGCAGCCCGGGACAGTCGAACACCGGGGAGCTGTTTTTT.

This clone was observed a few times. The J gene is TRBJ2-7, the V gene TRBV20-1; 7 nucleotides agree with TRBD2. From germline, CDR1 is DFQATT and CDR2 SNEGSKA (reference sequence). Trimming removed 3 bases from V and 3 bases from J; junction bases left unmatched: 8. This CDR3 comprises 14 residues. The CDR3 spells CSASPSGANYEQYF. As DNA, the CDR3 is TGCAGTGCTAGTCCAAGCGGGGCTAACTACGAGCAGTACTTC.

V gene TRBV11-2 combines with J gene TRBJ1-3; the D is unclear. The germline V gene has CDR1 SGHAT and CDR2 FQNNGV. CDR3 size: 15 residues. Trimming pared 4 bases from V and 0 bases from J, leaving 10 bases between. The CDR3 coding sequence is TGTGCCAGCAGCTCCCGGGTCGACTCTGGAAACACCATATATTTT. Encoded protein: CASSSRVDSGNTIYF.